The 25 T cell receptor beta chains presented below share a single source sample, sequenced in a study of T cells in tumors and immune-related adverse events. The table came from immunoSEQ multiplex PCR; TCRdb's copy has only in-frame clones and leaves some out. The sample consists of roughly 23,000 clones, 75% to 95% of them appearing once. The source was lymph node tissue, collected from a patient treated with anti-PD-1 therapy. The receptors originated from a female donor with metastatic renal cell carcinoma.

About this clone itself: Germline and junction disagree at one end, which may indicate a read error. This sample includes further DNA sequences coding for the same CDR3. The chain carries TRBV11-3 and TRBJ1-2; D uncertain. CDR1 is SGHNT, CDR2 YENEEA, per germline. The CDR3 consists of 13 residues. The CDR3 protein is CASSREGIYGYTF. The DNA for the CDR3 is TGTGCCAGCAGCCGGGAGGGAATCTATGGCTATACCTTC.

V is TRBV5-1 and J is TRBJ1-2; D not resolved. The CDR3 extends over 15 amino acids. CDR1 is SGHRS, CDR2 YFSETQ, per germline. V lost 0 bases to trimming and J lost 6 bases, with 15 bases between them. The CDR3 nucleotides are TGCGCCAGCAGCTTGGCCCTCACGGGTGAAGATGGCTACACCTTC. Amino acids: CASSLALTGEDGYTF.

This CDR3 reads CASRAGATKGEQFF. In DNA, the CDR3 is TGCGCCAGCAGAGCGGGGGCCACAAAGGGAGAGCAGTTCTTC. This chain links TRBV5-1 with TRBJ2-1, with 8 bases fitting TRBD2. CDR1 is SGHRS, CDR2 YFSETQ, per germline. CDR3 length equals 14 residues. V dropped 5 bases and J dropped 10; count of bases not matched to a gene: 11. The full variable domain, with the rest looked up from reference TRBV5-1 and TRBJ2-1, is KAGVTQTPRYLIKTRGQQVTLSCSPISGHRSVSWYQQTPGQGLQFLFEYFSETQRNKGNFPGRFSGRQFSNSRSEMNVSTLELGDSALYLCASRAGATKGEQFFGPGTRLTVL.

The chain has TRBV5-4 and TRBJ1-3; D not certain. The CDR3 has 14 amino acids. V was trimmed by 2 bases and J by 4 bases, leaving 10 bases between them. Germline V gene data show CDR1 as SGHNT and CDR2 as YYREEE (reference sequence). The CDR3 DNA reads as TGTGCCAGCAGCTTAGACCCGCTAGGAAACACCATATATTTT. Amino acid sequence: CASSLDPLGNTIYF.

The chain couples TRBV29-1 to TRBJ2-1; D gene unclear. Germline V lookup: CDR1 SQVTM, CDR2 ANQGSEA. Trimming stripped 5 bases from V and 3 bases from J, with 14 bases between. The CDR3 has 14 amino acids. The CDR3 coding sequence is TGCAGCGTTCTGGACCCAAATTTCTACAATGAGCAGTTCTTC. Translated: CSVLDPNFYNEQFF.

The rearrangement links TRBV7-9 to TRBJ1-2; D remains unclear. Germline CDR1 reads SEHNR; CDR2 reads FQNEAQ (reference sequence). Trimming pared 1 base from V and 2 bases from J, leaving 5 bases between. This CDR3 comprises 13 residues. This CDR3 reads CASSLGYNYGYTF. CDR3 coding DNA: TGTGCCAGCAGCTTAGGGTACAACTATGGCTACACCTTC.

This chain uses TRBV6-1 with TRBJ2-7; 7 nucleotides align to TRBD1. The CDR3 runs to 13 residues. In germline, CDR1 is MNHNS, CDR2 SASEGT. V shed 10 bases, J shed 1 base, and the junction held 7 bases outside the gene matches. The CDR3, as DNA: TGTGCCATCCTGGACAGGCGGTCCTACGAGCAGTACTTC. Protein sequence: CAILDRRSYEQYF.

The CDR3 spells CASSQALGDSYEQYF. The CDR3 DNA reads as TGTGCCAGCAGCCAAGCATTGGGGGATTCCTACGAGCAGTACTTC. The gene calls are TRBV4-2 and TRBJ2-7; D could derive from TRBD1 or TRBD2 (5 bases each). Trimming stripped 1 base from V and 1 base from J, with 11 bases between. The CDR3 totals 15 residues. Germline loops: CDR1 LGHNA, CDR2 YNFKEQ.

This clone has just one count. The CDR3 DNA is TGTGCCAGCAGTTTATTAGGAGGGGCTGGGAGCAATCAGCCCCAGCATTTT. As protein: CASSLLGGAGSNQPQHF. The chain combines TRBV27 with TRBJ1-5; TRBD1 is a possible D gene (5 bases). This CDR3 spans 17 amino acids. The V and J ends lost 1 base and 1 base respectively, with 14 bases between them. Germline CDR1 MNHEY, CDR2 SMNVEV (reference sequence).

This CDR3 reads CASSDRGEDSNQPQHF. The CDR3 DNA reads as TGTGCCAGCAGTGATAGAGGCGAAGATAGCAATCAGCCCCAGCATTTT. V usage is TRBV2 and J usage is TRBJ1-5, with unresolved D. Germline V lookup: CDR1 SNHLY, CDR2 FYNNEI. Between the trimmed V and J ends, which lost 3 bases and 0 bases, there was a span of 12 bases. CDR3 length: 16 residues.

V and J are TRBV6-5 and TRBJ1-2; no reliable D call. The V and J ends lost 5 bases and 0 bases respectively, with 4 bases between them. Germline CDR1 reads MNHEY; CDR2 reads SVGAGI. The CDR3 extends over 12 amino acids. The CDR3 bases are TGTGCCAGCAGTCAGTCTAACTATGGCTACACCTTC. This encodes CASSQSNYGYTF.

The V gene is TRBV5-1, the J gene TRBJ2-5; D uncertain. Trimming removed 7 bases from V and 5 bases from J, with 9 bases in between. Germline V gene data show CDR1 as SGHRS and CDR2 as YFSETQ. This CDR3 has 11 residues. The CDR3 DNA sequence: TGCGCCAGCGGTCTTGGGGAGACCCAGTACTTC. Residues: CASGLGETQYF. The entire variable domain, with the rest obtained from reference TRBV5-1 and TRBJ2-5, is as follows: KAGVTQTPRYLIKTRGQQVTLSCSPISGHRSVSWYQQTPGQGLQFLFEYFSETQRNKGNFPGRFSGRQFSNSRSEMNVSTLELGDSALYLCASGLGETQYFGPGTRLLVL.

The rearrangement uses TRBV7-9 and TRBJ2-1; 9 bases are shared with TRBD2. V lost 8 bases, J lost 5 bases, and 10 bases stayed unmatched. The CDR3 consists of 15 residues. Germline V gene sequence: CDR1 SEHNR, CDR2 FQNEAQ (reference sequence). The CDR3 sequence: CASRWRLAENNEQFF. CDR3 nucleotides: TGTGCCAGCCGCTGGCGACTAGCGGAGAACAATGAGCAGTTCTTC.

In DNA form, the CDR3 reads TGTGCCAGTAGTCCCCAGAATGGGTACGAGCAGTACTTC. Translating gives CASSPQNGYEQYF. V usage is TRBV19 and J usage is TRBJ2-7; D ambiguous. The CDR3 totals 13 residues. Germline V gene lookup returns CDR1 LNHDA and CDR2 SQIVND (reference sequence). Trimming cost V 5 bases and J 4 bases, with 12 bases left between them.

This clone has more than one count but fewer than ten. The chain recombines TRBV6-1 with TRBJ2-1, with 10 bases fitting TRBD1. The CDR3 has 13 residues. Germline V lookup: CDR1 MNHNS, CDR2 SASEGT. With V trimmed by 8 bases and J by 7 bases, 5 bases remained unmatched. This CDR3 reads CASRQGAGNEQFF. The DNA of the CDR3 is TGTGCCAGCCGACAGGGGGCTGGAAATGAGCAGTTCTTC.

The chain employs TRBV30 and TRBJ2-5; D ambiguous. Germline V gene data show CDR1 as GTSNPN and CDR2 as SVGIG (reference sequence). The V gene lost 5 bases and the J gene lost 5 bases, with 9 bases spanning the gap. The CDR3 totals 11 residues. This CDR3 is CAWELWETQYF. For the CDR3, the DNA is TGTGCCTGGGAGCTGTGGGAGACCCAGTACTTC.

The chain carries TRBV7-2 and TRBJ2-7; D not resolved. The CDR3 consists of 12 residues. Germline loops: CDR1 SGHTA, CDR2 FQGNSA. Trimming stripped 2 bases from V and 4 bases from J, with 6 bases between. Here the CDR3 reads CASSLSRYEQYF. The CDR3 nucleotides are TGTGCCAGCAGCTTAAGTCGTTACGAGCAGTACTTC.

The rearrangement links TRBV7-8 to TRBJ2-7, with 8 positions matching TRBD1. The CDR3 runs 17 residues. Germline trimming cut 0 bases from V and 1 base from J; bases unmatched to any gene: 8. Germline assignment: CDR1 SGHVS and CDR2 FQNEAQ. CDR3 loop: CASSLAKDRESSYEQYF. CDR3 DNA: TGTGCCAGCAGCTTAGCGAAGGACAGGGAATCATCCTACGAGCAGTACTTC.

The V call is TRBV9, the J call TRBJ1-2, with a tentative D call TRBD1 (6 bases). The V end was cut by 5 bases, the J end by 0 bases, with 14 bases between. The CDR3 consists of 15 residues. Germline V lookup: CDR1 SGDLS, CDR2 YYNGEE. The CDR3 nucleotides read TGTGCCAGCAGTCAACAGGAGGGGGCTAACTATGGCTACACCTTC. It specifies CASSQQEGANYGYTF. Based on the CDR3 plus reference TRBV9 and TRBJ1-2, the full variable domain is DSGVTQTPKHLITATGQRVTLRCSPRSGDLSVYWYQQSLDQGLQFLIQYYNGEERAKGNILERFSAQQFPDLHSELNLSSLELGDSALYFCASSQQEGANYGYTFGSGTRLTVV.

The rearrangement joins TRBV5-6 to TRBJ2-7; tentatively, D is TRBD1 (5 bases). V lost 4 bases, J lost 6 bases, and 14 bases lay in between. The CDR3 has 13 amino acids. Germline CDR1 and CDR2: SGHDT and YYEEEE. DNA of the CDR3: TGTGCCAGCAGCAACAGGCCAGGGTTCGAGCAGTACTTC. This gives the protein CASSNRPGFEQYF.

This chain uses TRBV4-2 with TRBJ1-2; D is perhaps TRBD1 (5 bases). V was trimmed by 3 bases and J by 7 bases, leaving 21 bases between them. The CDR3 has 16 amino acids. Germline CDR1 LGHNA, CDR2 YNFKEQ. The CDR3 is CASSQGESAGSGGYTF. In DNA, the CDR3 is TGTGCCAGCAGCCAGGGTGAATCGGCAGGGAGTGGTGGCTACACCTTC.

This clone has just a few counts. V is TRBV11-2 and J is TRBJ1-4, with D maybe TRBD1 (5 bases). The CDR3 is 14 residues long. Germline V gives CDR1 SGHAT, CDR2 FQNNGV. Trimming took 5 bases from V and 2 from J, leaving 9 bases between them. DNA of the CDR3: TGTGCCAGCAGCCCTGACAGTACTAATGAAAAACTGTTTTTT. This gives the protein CASSPDSTNEKLFF.

V gene TRBV6-6 combines with J gene TRBJ2-4, with D tentatively TRBD1 (6 bases). Germline CDR1 and CDR2: MNHNY and SVGAGI (reference sequence). Trimming removed 0 bases at V and 8 bases at J, with 11 bases between. The CDR3 has 14 residues. The CDR3 DNA reads as TGTGCCAGCAGTTACTCTGGGGGCGCGGACATTCAGTACTTC. It codes for CASSYSGGADIQYF.

The rearrangement uses TRBV2 and TRBJ2-7; D is uncertain. This CDR3 is built from 11 residues. With 5 bases removed from V and 4 bases from J, the gap between germline ends came to 6 bases. Germline loops: CDR1 SNHLY, CDR2 FYNNEI. This CDR3 reads CASSSVYEQYF. The CDR3 bases are TGTGCCAGCAGTTCCGTATACGAGCAGTACTTC.

This chain links TRBV4-2 with TRBJ2-3; TRBD2 aligns across 8 bases. The ends lost 1 base at V and 1 base at J; junction bases unmatched: 4. The CDR3 loop spans 16 amino acids. Germline V gene lookup returns CDR1 LGHNA and CDR2 YNFKEQ. CDR3 nucleotides: TGTGCCAGCAGCCAAGCGTCGACTAGCGGCACAGATACGCAGTATTTT. Translation gives CASSQASTSGTDTQYF.